The present TCR beta chain was sequenced within a study of T cell responses to AZD1222 COVID-19 vaccine. Study outcomes and limitations: Reports say nearly half of spike-specific TCRs go after unmutated variant regions. Clonal diversity was possibly underestimated; the donors were predominantly white British and more often female.

The protocol was immunoSEQ multiplex PCR, while the TCRdb copy is restricted to in-frame clones and leaves out a portion. This table holds about 130,000 clones, roughly 92% found once. The CDR3 has 14 amino acids. V lost 0 bases and J lost 14, with 14 bases in between. Germline V gene lookup returns CDR1 SGHTA and CDR2 FQGNSA. In the case of this clone: Antigen specificity is unknown.

The source material was peripheral blood, sampled 28 days after the second AZD1222 dose. This clonotype originated in an adult who received the AZD1222 COVID-19 vaccine. The genes are TRBV7-2 and TRBJ1-6; D gene ambiguous. Here the CDR3 reads CASSLAREGPALHF. In DNA form, the CDR3 reads TGTGCCAGCAGCTTAGCGCGTGAGGGTCCTGCCCTCCACTTT.